This passage covers 28 T cell receptor beta chains from one sample sequenced in a study of T cell changes during pregnancy in multiple sclerosis. Assay: immunoSEQ multiplex PCR; the TCRdb copy retains only in-frame clones and omits some. Of about 69,000 clones in the sample, 80% to 95% were seen once. Specimen: peripheral blood, collected in the third trimester of pregnancy. These receptor sequences come from a female donor in good health, enrolled as a control in a pregnancy study.

A few counts support this clone. V usage is TRBV28 and J usage is TRBJ1-5, with D unclear. V shed 3 bases and J shed 6 bases, with 9 bases lying between them. Germline CDR1 MDHEN, CDR2 SYDVKM. This CDR3 spans 13 amino acids. The CDR3 nucleotides are TGTGCCAGCAGTTTTCTCGGGAGTCAGCCCCAGCATTTT. It translates to CASSFLGSQPQHF.

CDR3 coding DNA: TGTGCCAGCAGAGCAACAGGGGTCTACTCCTACGAGCAGTACTTC. Translation: CASRATGVYSYEQYF. V and J are TRBV11-2 and TRBJ2-7, with 7 bases matching TRBD1. After removal of 6 bases from V and 0 bases from J, the junction contained 8 bases not matched to a gene. This CDR3 spans 15 amino acids. CDR1 is SGHAT and CDR2 is FQNNGV in the germline V gene.

The gene calls are TRBV6-1 and TRBJ2-5; TRBD2 agrees at 10 bases. CDR1 is MNHNS, CDR2 SASEGT, per germline. The V gene end was trimmed by 6 bases and the J gene end by 5 bases; junction bases not matched to a gene: 9. The CDR3 extends over 15 amino acids. CDR3 in amino acids: CASRFSAGGPETQYF. The CDR3 bases are TGTGCCAGCAGGTTCTCAGCGGGGGGGCCGGAGACCCAGTACTTC.

The rearrangement joins TRBV7-2 to TRBJ1-5; D not certain. Germline loops: CDR1 SGHTA, CDR2 FQGNSA. Trimming removed 4 bases from V and 4 bases from J, with 5 bases in between. The CDR3 extends over 12 amino acids. CDR3 in amino acids: CASSSVNQPQHF. CDR3 nucleotide sequence: TGTGCCAGCAGCTCAGTTAATCAGCCCCAGCATTTT.

The sample holds one count of this clone. The V gene is TRBV4-1, the J gene TRBJ1-5; 7 bases fit TRBD1. Looked up from germline, CDR1 is MGHRA and CDR2 is YSYEKL. The CDR3 is 17 residues long. Trimming removed 1 base from V and 7 bases from J; junction bases left unmatched: 13. The CDR3 loop reads CASSQVPLNRGRQPQHF. In DNA, the CDR3 is TGCGCCAGCAGCCAAGTCCCCCTTAACAGGGGAAGACAGCCCCAGCATTTT.

The genes are TRBV7-9 and TRBJ2-7, with D tentatively TRBD1 (7 bases). The CDR3 totals 14 residues. V was cut by 2 bases and J by 6 bases, with 14 bases left in between. Per the germline V gene, CDR1 is SEHNR and CDR2 is FQNEAQ (reference sequence). The CDR3 sequence is CASSLSGGLLEQYF. DNA of the CDR3: TGTGCCAGCAGCTTATCAGGGGGGCTCCTCGAGCAGTACTTC.

The chain is built from TRBV9 and TRBJ2-5; the D gene is possibly TRBD1 (5 bases). The V end was cut by 5 bases, the J end by 0 bases, with 8 bases between. Germline V gene lookup returns CDR1 SGDLS and CDR2 YYNGEE. This CDR3 contains 13 residues. The DNA for the CDR3 is TGTGCCAGCAGTCGACAGTACCAAGAGACCCAGTACTTC. Its protein is CASSRQYQETQYF.

The CDR3 sequence: CASSPGRGVSYEQYF. CDR3 nucleotide sequence: TGTGCCAGCAGCCCGGGACGGGGGGTGTCCTACGAGCAGTACTTC. V gene TRBV5-5 combines with J gene TRBJ2-7, with TRBD2 identical over 7 bases. This CDR3 contains 15 residues. Germline trimming cut 4 bases from V and 1 base from J; bases unmatched to any gene: 8. CDR1 is SGHKS, CDR2 YYEKEE, per germline (reference sequence).

The chain combines TRBV27 with TRBJ2-3; 8 bases map to TRBD2. This CDR3 comprises 17 residues. Per germline, CDR1 MNHEY and CDR2 SMNVEV (reference sequence). Unmatched junction bases numbered 19, after V lost 8 bases and J lost 6 bases. CDR3 bases: TGTGCCAGCCTAACAGGCGATAGCGGGATAGGTGGGGATACGCAGTATTTT. Protein: CASLTGDSGIGGDTQYF.

This clone appeared a single time. The genes are TRBV12-5 and TRBJ2-5; 10 bases map to TRBD1. Germline trimming cut 1 base from V and 5 bases from J; bases unmatched to any gene: 4. Germline CDR1 and CDR2: LGHNT and FRNRAP. This CDR3 has 15 amino acids. This CDR3 is CASGLGGQGRETQYF. In nucleotides, the CDR3 is TGTGCTAGTGGTTTGGGGGGACAGGGGAGGGAGACCCAGTACTTC.

The chain recombines TRBV6-5 with TRBJ1-3; D ambiguous. The CDR3 has 14 residues. V was pared by 7 bases and J by 8 bases, with 18 bases between. Looked up from germline, CDR1 is MNHEY and CDR2 is SVGAGI. CDR3: CASTQVGRGDTIYF. Written as DNA, the CDR3 is TGTGCCAGCACCCAAGTTGGACGCGGGGACACCATATATTTT.

The J gene is TRBJ2-7, the V gene TRBV7-8, with 7 bases matching TRBD1. Germline V gives CDR1 SGHVS, CDR2 FQNEAQ. The length of the CDR3 is 13 residues. Trimming cost V 4 bases and J 4 bases; bases outside gene matches: 4. The CDR3 here is CASSSTGEYEQYF. The CDR3, as DNA: TGTGCCAGCAGCTCAACAGGGGAATACGAGCAGTACTTC.

This clone was seen more than once but under ten times. The chain has TRBV19 and TRBJ2-6, with D perhaps matching TRBD1 (6 bases). V was trimmed by 9 bases and J by 2 bases, leaving 17 bases between them. The CDR3 sequence is 16 residues long. Germline assignment: CDR1 LNHDA and CDR2 SQIVND (reference sequence). DNA of the CDR3: TGTGCCAGCAAACCTGGGAGACAGGCTGGGGCCAACGTCCTGACTTTC. This codes for CASKPGRQAGANVLTF.

The genes are TRBV7-2 and TRBJ2-5; TRBD1 matches 9 bases. V lost 4 bases and J lost 4; bases outside the gene matches: 13. Germline CDR1 SGHTA, CDR2 FQGNSA. The CDR3 is 17 amino acids. The CDR3 reads CASSYRDREFYGETQYF. CDR3 sequence (DNA): TGTGCCAGCAGCTACCGGGACAGGGAGTTTTATGGAGAGACCCAGTACTTC.

The chain links TRBV19 to TRBJ1-2; 7 bases match TRBD1. Germline V gene data show CDR1 as LNHDA and CDR2 as SQIVND (reference sequence). This CDR3 has 14 amino acids. After removal of 4 bases from V and 5 bases from J, the junction contained 7 bases not matched to a gene. In DNA, the CDR3 is TGTGCCAGTAGTAAGGGACAGCTGATTTATGGCTACACCTTC. The encoded protein is CASSKGQLIYGYTF. The full variable domain, with the rest looked up from reference TRBV19 and TRBJ1-2, is DGGITQSPKYLFRKEGQNVTLSCEQNLNHDAMYWYRQDPGQGLRLIYYSQIVNDFQKGDIAEGYSVSREKKESFPLTVTSAQKNPTAFYLCASSKGQLIYGYTFGSGTRLTVV.

The rearrangement uses TRBV5-1 and TRBJ2-2, with D unclear. The CDR3 is 14 amino acids. V was clipped by 0 bases and J by 4 bases, with 7 bases between them. Per the germline V gene, CDR1 is SGHRS and CDR2 is YFSETQ. As DNA, the CDR3 is TGCGCCAGCAGCTTGGTGCAGGTCACCGGGGAGCTGTTTTTT. Translated: CASSLVQVTGELFF. The whole variable domain, filled in from reference TRBV5-1 and TRBJ2-2, reads KAGVTQTPRYLIKTRGQQVTLSCSPISGHRSVSWYQQTPGQGLQFLFEYFSETQRNKGNFPGRFSGRQFSNSRSEMNVSTLELGDSALYLCASSLVQVTGELFFGEGSRLTVL.

This chain links TRBV9 with TRBJ2-3; 9 nucleotides align to TRBD2. V lost 4 bases, J lost 3 bases, and 6 bases stayed unmatched. This CDR3 spans 15 amino acids. Germline lookup yields CDR1 SGDLS and CDR2 YYNGEE. The DNA of the CDR3 is TGTGCCAGCAGCCCCAGCGGGAGGAGGACAGATACGCAGTATTTT. Protein product: CASSPSGRRTDTQYF.

This clone showed up just once. The V and J genes are TRBV6-1 and TRBJ2-3; possibly TRBD2 for D (5 bases). Germline CDR1 is MNHNS and CDR2 is SASEGT. V was shortened by 6 bases and J by 1 base, with 11 bases between the two germline ends. CDR3 length equals 14 residues. CDR3 in DNA: TGTGCCAGCAGGAGGGTGGAGGGCACAGATACGCAGTATTTT. It specifies CASRRVEGTDTQYF.

The rearrangement links TRBV7-2 to TRBJ2-1, with 9 bases matching TRBD2. V gave up 1 base and J gave up 10 bases; unmatched junction bases: 11. The CDR3 consists of 16 residues. Germline CDR1 reads SGHTA; CDR2 reads FQGNSA. The CDR3 region is CASSLDASGRFREQFF. The CDR3 nucleotides are TGTGCCAGCAGCTTAGACGCCAGCGGGAGGTTTCGAGAGCAGTTCTTC. Full variable domain (rest looked up from reference TRBV7-2 and TRBJ2-1): GAGVSQSPSNKVTEKGKDVELRCDPISGHTALYWYRQSLGQGLEFLIYFQGNSAPDKSGLPSDRFSAERTGGSVSTLTIQRTQQEDSAVYLCASSLDASGRFREQFFGPGTRLTVL.

The chain couples TRBV6-5 to TRBJ1-1, with a tentative D call TRBD1 (6 bases). This CDR3 contains 15 residues. Looked up from germline, CDR1 is MNHEY and CDR2 is SVGAGI. Trimming removed 5 bases from V and 4 bases from J, with 17 bases in between. Here the CDR3 reads CASSHTTDRSTEAFF. For the CDR3, the DNA is TGTGCCAGCAGTCACACGACAGACAGGAGCACTGAAGCTTTCTTT.

The chain joins TRBV2 to TRBJ1-4, with a tentative D call TRBD1 (6 bases). Between the trimmed V and J ends, which lost 7 bases and 8 bases, there was a span of 20 bases. The CDR3 consists of 15 residues. Germline CDR1 is SNHLY and CDR2 is FYNNEI. The CDR3 nucleotides read TGTGCCAGCACAGAAACGGACAGCAAGGGGGAAAAACTGTTTTTT. Protein sequence: CASTETDSKGEKLFF.

The CDR3 DNA reads TGTGCCACCAGTCGAGGAACAGGCGGGGGAATGACCGGGGAGCTGTTTTTT. Translated: CATSRGTGGGMTGELFF. V and J are TRBV15 and TRBJ2-2; 7 bases match TRBD2. Per germline, CDR1 LNHNV and CDR2 YYDKDF (reference sequence). V lost 6 bases to trimming and J lost 5 bases; unmatched junction nucleotides: 15. The CDR3 covers 17 residues.

The chain couples TRBV27 to TRBJ2-3; D possibly corresponds to TRBD1 (6 bases). V lost 5 bases and J lost 1, with 7 bases in between. This CDR3 region has 13 residues. Germline V gene sequence: CDR1 MNHEY, CDR2 SMNVEV (reference sequence). CDR3 coding DNA: TGTGCCAGCAGTCGACAGGGCACAGATACGCAGTATTTT. Translating gives CASSRQGTDTQYF.

This clone turned up a few times. The gene calls are TRBV5-1 and TRBJ1-1; D is unclear. Germline CDR1 reads SGHRS; CDR2 reads YFSETQ. V was shortened by 1 base and J by 14 bases, with 12 bases between the two germline ends. This CDR3 is 11 amino acids long. The CDR3, as DNA: TGCGCCAGCAGCTTGCACGACCAGGTCTTCTTT. It encodes CASSLHDQVFF.

This sequence joins TRBV5-1 and TRBJ2-7, with D possibly being TRBD1 (6 bases). Germline CDR1 is SGHRS and CDR2 is YFSETQ. This CDR3 spans 14 amino acids. Between the trimmed V and J ends, which lost 3 bases and 2 bases, there was a span of 12 bases. As DNA, the CDR3 is TGCGCCAGCAGCTCTCAACAGGGAACCTACGAGCAGTACTTC. Amino acids: CASSSQQGTYEQYF.

The count of this clone is one. CDR3 DNA sequence: TGTGCCAGCAGCCCCCTCGACAGGAACACCGGGGAGCTGTTTTTT. Its translation: CASSPLDRNTGELFF. The chain carries TRBV7-2 and TRBJ2-2; tentatively, D is TRBD1 (5 bases). Trimming took 5 bases from V and 1 from J, leaving 11 bases between them. The CDR3 length is 15 residues. Germline V gene data show CDR1 as SGHTA and CDR2 as FQGNSA.

The chain employs TRBV29-1 and TRBJ2-7; no clear D gene. This CDR3 comprises 11 residues. Germline values: CDR1 SQVTM, CDR2 ANQGSEA. The V end was cut by 4 bases, the J end by 2 bases, with 6 bases between. DNA of the CDR3: TGCAGCGTTGTAGCCACCTACGAGCAGTACTTC. Translation gives CSVVATYEQYF.

The chain carries TRBV30 and TRBJ2-1; 8 bases are shared with TRBD2. The length of the CDR3 is 11 residues. Germline V CDR1 and CDR2: GTSNPN, SVGIG (reference sequence). Trimming cost V 4 bases and J 12 bases; bases outside gene matches: 5. This CDR3 is CAWTGGGRQFF. The CDR3 bases are TGTGCCTGGACTGGCGGGGGGAGGCAGTTCTTC.